Listed below are T cell receptor beta chains from one sample, sequenced in a study of T cells in Graves' hyperthyroidism and ophthalmopathy. TCRdb recomputed calls from the multiplex PCR reads with MiXCR, one row per CDR3 protein. The sample shows 450,000 to 600,000 distinct CDR3 sequences, nearly 20% of them seen only once. Sequencing used blood. All receptors come from a man aged 40-55 years with Graves' ophthalmopathy. CDR3s include the opening cysteine and the closing phenylalanine or tryptophan. The order of the fields is clone size, V gene, D gene, J gene, CDR3 protein, CDR3 DNA. A D gene is named only where the DNA matches it firmly. Part of the rows lack a size; the others show once, few, many or a class for expanded clones.

clone_size: few
v_call: TRBV20-1
d_call: TRBD2
j_call: TRBJ2-7
cdr3_aa: CSARTSDSYEQYF
cdr3_nt: TGCAGTGCTAGGACTAGCGACTCCTACGAGCAGTACTTC

clone_size: many
v_call: TRBV7-6
d_call: .
j_call: TRBJ2-1
cdr3_aa: CASSLAQEYNEQFF
cdr3_nt: TGTGCCAGCAGCTTAGCGCAAGAATACAATGAGCAGTTCTTC

clone_size: .
v_call: TRBV6-1
d_call: .
j_call: TRBJ1-1
cdr3_aa: CASSPPTSRGTEAFF
cdr3_nt: TGTGCCAGCAGTCCACCCACATCCCGGGGCACTGAAGCTTTCTTT

clone_size: few
v_call: TRBV28
d_call: .
j_call: TRBJ2-1
cdr3_aa: CASSLWGYPYNEQFF
cdr3_nt: TGTGCCAGCAGTTTATGGGGGTATCCCTACAATGAGCAGTTCTTC

clone_size: many
v_call: TRBV6-1
d_call: TRBD1
j_call: TRBJ1-6
cdr3_aa: CARPLRDSSNSPLHF
cdr3_nt: TGTGCCAGACCCCTTCGGGACAGCAGTAATTCACCCCTCCACTTT

clone_size: few
v_call: TRBV5-1
d_call: .
j_call: TRBJ1-1
cdr3_aa: CASSLPEQTNTEAFF
cdr3_nt: TGCGCCAGCAGCTTGCCGGAACAGACAAACACTGAAGCTTTCTTT

clone_size: .
v_call: TRBV5-1
d_call: .
j_call: TRBJ2-2
cdr3_aa: CASSPLTDGELFF
cdr3_nt: TGCGCCAGCAGCCCCCTAACTGACGGGGAGCTGTTTTTT

clone_size: many
v_call: TRBV30
d_call: .
j_call: TRBJ2-7
cdr3_aa: CAWSVKGGEQYF
cdr3_nt: TGTGCCTGGAGTGTAAAAGGGGGCGAGCAGTACTTC

clone_size: .
v_call: TRBV3-1
d_call: TRBD2
j_call: TRBJ2-2
cdr3_aa: CASSQLLGTSGSRNTGELFF
cdr3_nt: TGTGCCAGCAGCCAACTTCTCGGGACTAGCGGGAGTAGAAACACCGGGGAGCTGTTTTTT

clone_size: few
v_call: TRBV18
d_call: .
j_call: TRBJ1-6
cdr3_aa: CASSPLTGFNSPLHF
cdr3_nt: TGTGCCAGCTCACCACTAACAGGGTTTAATTCACCCCTCCACTTT

clone_size: many
v_call: TRBV18
d_call: TRBD1
j_call: TRBJ2-1
cdr3_aa: CASSQGTGIYNEQFF
cdr3_nt: TGTGCCAGCTCGCAAGGGACAGGGATCTACAATGAGCAGTTCTTC

clone_size: many
v_call: TRBV28
d_call: .
j_call: TRBJ2-7
cdr3_aa: CASSFRSSEQYF
cdr3_nt: TGTGCCAGCAGTTTTCGGTCTTCCGAGCAGTACTTC

clone_size: many
v_call: TRBV18
d_call: .
j_call: TRBJ2-1
cdr3_aa: CASSPLENNEQFF
cdr3_nt: TGTGCCAGCTCACCACTAGAGAACAATGAGCAGTTCTTC

clone_size: few
v_call: TRBV5-1
d_call: .
j_call: TRBJ2-1
cdr3_aa: CASSLAEIASSYNEQFF
cdr3_nt: TGCGCCAGCAGCTTGGCCGAGATAGCGAGCTCCTACAATGAGCAGTTCTTC

clone_size: .
v_call: TRBV12-3/TRBV12-4
d_call: .
j_call: TRBJ1-6
cdr3_aa: CASSPGRRAVYSPLHF
cdr3_nt: TGTGCCAGCAGCCCTGGAAGGAGGGCGGTGTACTCACCCCTCCACTTT

clone_size: .
v_call: TRBV6-1
d_call: .
j_call: TRBJ2-5
cdr3_aa: CASSERGTGYF
cdr3_nt: TGTGCCAGCAGTGAAAGGGGCACCGGGTACTTC

clone_size: .
v_call: TRBV7-2
d_call: .
j_call: TRBJ1-2
cdr3_aa: CASSPQAWYTGSDFGYGYTF
cdr3_nt: TGTGCCAGCAGCCCCCAAGCGTGGTATACAGGTTCGGATTTTGGCTATGGCTACACCTTC

clone_size: many
v_call: TRBV28
d_call: .
j_call: TRBJ1-1
cdr3_aa: CAIRRQGVDTEAFF
cdr3_nt: TGTGCCATACGACGGCAGGGTGTAGACACTGAAGCTTTCTTT

clone_size: .
v_call: TRBV4-3
d_call: .
j_call: TRBJ2-2
cdr3_aa: CASSQERGWNTGELFF
cdr3_nt: TGCGCCAGCAGCCAAGAAAGGGGATGGAACACCGGGGAGCTGTTTTTT

clone_size: .
v_call: TRBV5-1
d_call: TRBD2
j_call: TRBJ2-7
cdr3_aa: CASSLGGTGHEQYF
cdr3_nt: TGCGCCAGCAGCCTGGGGGGGACTGGACACGAGCAGTACTTC

clone_size: once
v_call: TRBV9
d_call: .
j_call: TRBJ2-1
cdr3_aa: CASSPWERVDNEQFF
cdr3_nt: TGTGCCAGCAGCCCATGGGAGCGGGTAGACAATGAGCAGTTCTTC

clone_size: many
v_call: TRBV27
d_call: .
j_call: TRBJ1-1
cdr3_aa: CASRIKVNTEAFF
cdr3_nt: TGTGCCAGCCGAATTAAAGTGAACACTGAAGCTTTCTTT

clone_size: few
v_call: TRBV14
d_call: .
j_call: TRBJ2-1
cdr3_aa: CASSPFMRATGNEQFF
cdr3_nt: TGTGCCAGCAGCCCCTTTATGCGGGCAACGGGAAATGAGCAGTTCTTC

clone_size: once
v_call: TRBV4-3
d_call: .
j_call: TRBJ1-3
cdr3_aa: CASSQDGRLSGNTIYF
cdr3_nt: TGCGCCAGCAGCCAGGATGGACGGCTCTCTGGAAACACCATATATTTT

clone_size: .
v_call: TRBV19
d_call: TRBD1
j_call: TRBJ2-5
cdr3_aa: CASSTPPGTAQETQYF
cdr3_nt: TGTGCCAGTAGTACCCCCCCCGGGACAGCCCAAGAGACCCAGTACTTC

clone_size: .
v_call: TRBV6-1
d_call: TRBD2
j_call: TRBJ2-7
cdr3_aa: CASRSGTSGKGYEQYF
cdr3_nt: TGTGCCAGCAGATCCGGGACTAGCGGGAAAGGGTACGAGCAGTACTTC

clone_size: few
v_call: TRBV3-1
d_call: TRBD1
j_call: TRBJ1-2
cdr3_aa: CASRKQGSIGNYGYTF
cdr3_nt: TGTGCCAGCAGAAAACAGGGGAGTATAGGGAACTATGGCTACACCTTC

clone_size: many
v_call: TRBV6-2/TRBV6-3
d_call: .
j_call: TRBJ2-7
cdr3_aa: CASSEPGRGYEQYF
cdr3_nt: TGTGCCAGCAGCGAGCCGGGACGAGGCTACGAGCAGTACTTC

clone_size: .
v_call: TRBV5-1
d_call: TRBD2
j_call: TRBJ2-7
cdr3_aa: CASRGVVSSYEQYF
cdr3_nt: TGCGCCAGCCGGGGGGTAGTTTCCTCCTACGAGCAGTACTTC

clone_size: many
v_call: TRBV18
d_call: TRBD2
j_call: TRBJ2-2
cdr3_aa: CASSPPGLAGAGELFF
cdr3_nt: TGTGCCAGCTCCCCGCCGGGACTAGCGGGAGCCGGGGAGCTGTTTTTT

clone_size: few
v_call: TRBV9
d_call: .
j_call: TRBJ1-3
cdr3_aa: CASSAGVTIYF
cdr3_nt: TGTGCCAGCAGCGCGGGCGTCACCATATATTTT

clone_size: once
v_call: TRBV10-3
d_call: .
j_call: TRBJ1-5
cdr3_aa: CATGENNQPQHF
cdr3_nt: TGTGCCACCGGGGAGAACAATCAGCCCCAGCATTTT

clone_size: .
v_call: TRBV7-3
d_call: TRBD1
j_call: TRBJ1-4
cdr3_aa: CASSFAGGNEKLFF
cdr3_nt: TGTGCCAGCAGCTTTGCAGGGGGTAATGAAAAACTGTTTTTT

clone_size: many
v_call: TRBV20-1
d_call: TRBD2
j_call: TRBJ2-7
cdr3_aa: CSAPHSGGVYEQYF
cdr3_nt: TGCAGTGCCCCTCACTCGGGGGGGGTCTACGAGCAGTACTTC

clone_size: .
v_call: TRBV12-3/TRBV12-4
d_call: .
j_call: TRBJ2-7
cdr3_aa: CASSLGHKQYF
cdr3_nt: TGTGCCAGCAGTTTAGGACATAAGCAGTACTTC

clone_size: few
v_call: TRBV6-1
d_call: TRBD2
j_call: TRBJ2-1
cdr3_aa: CASSEAHSGAPYNEQFF
cdr3_nt: TGTGCCAGCAGTGAAGCGCACAGCGGGGCACCCTACAATGAGCAGTTCTTC

clone_size: few
v_call: TRBV20-1
d_call: TRBD1
j_call: TRBJ1-1
cdr3_aa: CSAKGGPKAFF
cdr3_nt: TGCAGTGCTAAAGGGGGCCCTAAAGCTTTCTTT

clone_size: .
v_call: TRBV20-1
d_call: TRBD2
j_call: TRBJ2-1
cdr3_aa: CSAREAGTRFGIQFF
cdr3_nt: TGCAGTGCTAGAGAGGCGGGGACTAGATTTGGCATTCAGTTCTTC

clone_size: .
v_call: TRBV20-1
d_call: .
j_call: TRBJ1-1
cdr3_aa: CSARSYTEAFF
cdr3_nt: TGCAGTGCTAGGAGTTACACTGAAGCTTTCTTT

clone_size: many
v_call: TRBV7-2
d_call: TRBD2
j_call: TRBJ2-7
cdr3_aa: CASSPREGTYEQYF
cdr3_nt: TGTGCCAGCAGCCCACGGGAGGGCACCTACGAGCAGTACTTC

clone_size: .
v_call: TRBV6-4
d_call: .
j_call: TRBJ2-1
cdr3_aa: CASSRTSGNEQFF
cdr3_nt: TGTGCCAGCAGTCGGACCTCAGGGAATGAGCAGTTCTTC

clone_size: few
v_call: TRBV6-2/TRBV6-3
d_call: .
j_call: TRBJ2-7
cdr3_aa: CASSYAGISSYEQYF
cdr3_nt: TGTGCCAGCAGTTACGCGGGAATCAGCTCCTACGAGCAGTACTTC

clone_size: .
v_call: TRBV30
d_call: .
j_call: TRBJ1-2
cdr3_aa: CAGGPYGYTF
cdr3_nt: TGTGCCGGCGGCCCCTATGGCTACACCTTC

clone_size: many
v_call: TRBV11-2
d_call: TRBD2
j_call: TRBJ2-1
cdr3_aa: CASSSPGGVSYNEQFF
cdr3_nt: TGTGCCAGCAGCTCCCCGGGGGGAGTCTCCTACAATGAGCAGTTCTTC

clone_size: many
v_call: TRBV12-3/TRBV12-4
d_call: TRBD1
j_call: TRBJ2-7
cdr3_aa: CASSLALGTGGDEQYF
cdr3_nt: TGTGCCAGCAGTTTGGCCCTCGGGACAGGGGGTGACGAGCAGTACTTC

clone_size: many
v_call: TRBV5-1
d_call: .
j_call: TRBJ2-2
cdr3_aa: CASSLGDPGGPGPTGELFF
cdr3_nt: TGCGCCAGCAGCTTGGGGGATCCCGGCGGCCCAGGTCCCACCGGGGAGCTGTTTTTT

clone_size: many
v_call: TRBV7-9
d_call: .
j_call: TRBJ2-3
cdr3_aa: CASSLGSRDTDTQYF
cdr3_nt: TGTGCCAGCAGCTTAGGTTCCCGAGACACAGATACGCAGTATTTT